This T cell receptor beta chain was found in a study of response to subunit inactivated influenza vaccine. The study, taken as a whole, reports: Researchers suggested that each seasonal influenza vaccination recruits few new T cells.

Each CDR3 protein gets one entry after TCRdb re-called the RT-PCR reads with MiXCR. The data show approximately 530,000 distinct CDR3 sequences, approximately 7.8% seen once. The CDR3 runs 16 residues. The ends lost 7 bases at V and 3 bases at J; junction bases unmatched: 7. Comments on this clonotype: No antigen is known for it.

This clonotype originated in a man aged 50-75 years who received an inactivated influenza vaccine. The source material was PBMCs from blood, sampled around 2 years after vaccination. The chain couples TRBV12-3 or TRBV12-4 to TRBJ2-5, with 14 bases lining up with TRBD2. The CDR3, as DNA: TGTGCCAGCACTCCGGGACTAGCGGGAGTAAAAGAGACCCAGTACTTC. Protein: CASTPGLAGVKETQYF.